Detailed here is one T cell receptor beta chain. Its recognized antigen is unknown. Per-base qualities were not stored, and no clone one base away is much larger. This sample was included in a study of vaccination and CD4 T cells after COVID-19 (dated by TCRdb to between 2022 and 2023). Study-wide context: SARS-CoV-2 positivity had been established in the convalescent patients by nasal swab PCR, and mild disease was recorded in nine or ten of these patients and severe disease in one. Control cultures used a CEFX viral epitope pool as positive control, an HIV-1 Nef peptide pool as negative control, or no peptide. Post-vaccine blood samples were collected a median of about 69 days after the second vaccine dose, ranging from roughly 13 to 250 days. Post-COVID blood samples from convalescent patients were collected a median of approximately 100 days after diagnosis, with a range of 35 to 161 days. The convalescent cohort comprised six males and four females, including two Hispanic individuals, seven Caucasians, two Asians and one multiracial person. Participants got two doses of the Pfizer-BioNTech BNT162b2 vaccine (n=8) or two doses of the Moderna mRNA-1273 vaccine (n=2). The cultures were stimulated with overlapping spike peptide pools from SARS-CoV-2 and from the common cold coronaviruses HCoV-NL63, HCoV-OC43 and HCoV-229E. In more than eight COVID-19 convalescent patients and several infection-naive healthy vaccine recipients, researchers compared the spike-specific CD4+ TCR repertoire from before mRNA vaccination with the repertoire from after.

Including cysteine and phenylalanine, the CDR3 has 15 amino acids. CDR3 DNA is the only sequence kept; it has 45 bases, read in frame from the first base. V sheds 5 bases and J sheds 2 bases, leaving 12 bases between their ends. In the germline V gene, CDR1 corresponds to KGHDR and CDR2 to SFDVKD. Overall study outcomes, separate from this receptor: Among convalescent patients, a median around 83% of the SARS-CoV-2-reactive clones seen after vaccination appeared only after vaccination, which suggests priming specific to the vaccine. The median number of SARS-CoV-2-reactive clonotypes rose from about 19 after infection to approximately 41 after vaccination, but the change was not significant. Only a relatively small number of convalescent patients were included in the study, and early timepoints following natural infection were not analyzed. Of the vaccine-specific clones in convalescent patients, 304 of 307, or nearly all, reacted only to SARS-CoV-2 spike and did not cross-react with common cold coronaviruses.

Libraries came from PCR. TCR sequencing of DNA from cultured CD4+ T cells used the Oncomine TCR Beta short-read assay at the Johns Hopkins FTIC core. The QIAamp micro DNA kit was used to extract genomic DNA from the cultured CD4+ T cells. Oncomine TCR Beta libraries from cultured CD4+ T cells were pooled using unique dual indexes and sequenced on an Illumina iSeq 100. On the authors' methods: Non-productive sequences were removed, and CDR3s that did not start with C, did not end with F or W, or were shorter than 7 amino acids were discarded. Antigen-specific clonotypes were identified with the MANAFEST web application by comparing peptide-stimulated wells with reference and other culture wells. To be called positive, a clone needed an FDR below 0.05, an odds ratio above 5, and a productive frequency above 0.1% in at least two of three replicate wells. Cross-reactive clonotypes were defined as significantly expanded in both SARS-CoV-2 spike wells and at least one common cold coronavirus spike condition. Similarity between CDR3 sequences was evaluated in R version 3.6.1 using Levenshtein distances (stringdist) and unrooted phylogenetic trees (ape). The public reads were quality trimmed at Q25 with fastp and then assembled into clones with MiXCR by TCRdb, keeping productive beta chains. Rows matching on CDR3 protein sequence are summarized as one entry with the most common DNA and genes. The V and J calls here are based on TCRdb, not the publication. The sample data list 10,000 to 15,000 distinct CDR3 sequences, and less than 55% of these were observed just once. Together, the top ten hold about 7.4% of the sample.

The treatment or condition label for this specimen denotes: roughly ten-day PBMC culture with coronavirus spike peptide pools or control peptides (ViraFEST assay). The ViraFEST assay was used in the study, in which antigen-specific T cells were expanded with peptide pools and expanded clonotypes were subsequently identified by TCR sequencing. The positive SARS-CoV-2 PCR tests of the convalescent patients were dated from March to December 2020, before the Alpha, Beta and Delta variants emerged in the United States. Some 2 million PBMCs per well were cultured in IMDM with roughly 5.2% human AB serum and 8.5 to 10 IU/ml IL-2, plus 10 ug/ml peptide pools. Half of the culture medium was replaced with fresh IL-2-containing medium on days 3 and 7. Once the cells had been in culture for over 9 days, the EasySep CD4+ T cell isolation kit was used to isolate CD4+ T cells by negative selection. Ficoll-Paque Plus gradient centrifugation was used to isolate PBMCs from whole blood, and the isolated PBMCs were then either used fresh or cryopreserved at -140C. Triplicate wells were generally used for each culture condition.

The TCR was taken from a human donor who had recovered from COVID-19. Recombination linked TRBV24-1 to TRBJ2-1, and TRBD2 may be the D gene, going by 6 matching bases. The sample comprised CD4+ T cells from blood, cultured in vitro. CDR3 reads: CATSATRSPYNEQFF. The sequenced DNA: TGTGCCACCAGTGCGACTAGGTCCCCCTACAATGAGCAGTTCTTC.